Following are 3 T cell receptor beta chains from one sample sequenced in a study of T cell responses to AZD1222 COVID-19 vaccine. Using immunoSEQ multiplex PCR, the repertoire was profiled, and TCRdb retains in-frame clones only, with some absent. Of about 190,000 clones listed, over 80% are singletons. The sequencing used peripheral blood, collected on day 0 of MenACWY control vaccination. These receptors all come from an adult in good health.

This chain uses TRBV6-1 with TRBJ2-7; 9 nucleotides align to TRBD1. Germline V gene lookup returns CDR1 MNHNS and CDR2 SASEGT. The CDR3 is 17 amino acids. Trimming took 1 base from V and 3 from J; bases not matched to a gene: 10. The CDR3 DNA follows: TGTGCCAGCAGTGAAGACAGGGGGCTTTTTCCCTACTACGAGCAGTACTTC. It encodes CASSEDRGLFPYYEQYF.

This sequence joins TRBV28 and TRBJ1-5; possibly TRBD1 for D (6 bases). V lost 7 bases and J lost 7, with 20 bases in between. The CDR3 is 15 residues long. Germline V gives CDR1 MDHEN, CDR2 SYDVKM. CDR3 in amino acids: CASTPTGAVGQPQHF. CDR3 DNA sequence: TGTGCCAGCACCCCGACGGGGGCAGTTGGGCAGCCCCAGCATTTT.

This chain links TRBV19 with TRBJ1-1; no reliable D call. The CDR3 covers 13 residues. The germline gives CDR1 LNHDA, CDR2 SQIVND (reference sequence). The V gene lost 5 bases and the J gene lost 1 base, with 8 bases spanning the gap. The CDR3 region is CASSRTENTEAFF. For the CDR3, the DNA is TGTGCCAGTAGTCGGACGGAGAACACTGAAGCTTTCTTT.